This T cell receptor (beta chain) originates from a study of T-cell reconstitution after alpha-beta-depleted transplantation in children. Notes on the study in general: About two months after transplant, alpha-beta T cells reportedly came from several hundred expanded graft clones. Surviving recipient T cells and thymic progenitors produced the high day-60 TCRbeta diversity seen in some patients. T-cell counts and diversity at one year post-transplant came mainly from newly produced T cells.

This CDR3 comprises 15 residues. In germline, CDR1 is MDHEN, CDR2 SYDVKM. Germline trimming cut 5 bases from V and 7 bases from J; bases unmatched to any gene: 8. Many counts were recorded for this clonotype. Its antigen is not known. Library preparation (for TCRbeta) was performed with unique molecular identifiers. MiXCR, run by TCRdb on the PCR reads, gives a single entry per CDR3 protein. The table records some 150,000 distinct CDR3 sequences, roughly 8.8% of them present only once. The chain links TRBV28 to TRBJ1-5, with 10 bases aligning to TRBD1. The clonotype comes from a female patient between 2 and 15 years old who had a stem cell transplant for congenital amegakaryocytic thrombocytopenia, so the T cells may come from the graft donor. Sequencing used PBMCs, mostly from graft donor cells, obtained 180 days after TCRalphabeta/CD19-depleted stem cell transplant. The CDR3 sequence is CASSTDRGLMQPQHF. For the CDR3, the DNA is TGTGCCAGCAGTACCGACAGGGGGCTGATGCAGCCCCAGCATTTT.